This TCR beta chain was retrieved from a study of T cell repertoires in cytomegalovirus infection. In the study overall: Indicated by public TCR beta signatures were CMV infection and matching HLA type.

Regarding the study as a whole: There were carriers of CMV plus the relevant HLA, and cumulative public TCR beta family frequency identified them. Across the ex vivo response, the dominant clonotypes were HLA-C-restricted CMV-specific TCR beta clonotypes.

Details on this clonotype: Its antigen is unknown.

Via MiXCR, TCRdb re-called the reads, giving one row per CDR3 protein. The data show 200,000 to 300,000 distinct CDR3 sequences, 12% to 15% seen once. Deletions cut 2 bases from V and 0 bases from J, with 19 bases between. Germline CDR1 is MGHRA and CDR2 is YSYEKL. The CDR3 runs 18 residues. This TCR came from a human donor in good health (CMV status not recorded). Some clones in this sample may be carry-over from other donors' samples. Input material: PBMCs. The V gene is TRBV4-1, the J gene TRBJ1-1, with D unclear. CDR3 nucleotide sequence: TGCGCCAGCAGCCAAAGGCCCGGACCGATTATTATGAACACTGAAGCTTTCTTT. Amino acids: CASSQRPGPIIMNTEAFF.